The clone carrying this T cell receptor (beta chain) was counted at least ten times. Its target is unknown. This sample is drawn from a study of early T cells in non-severe SARS-CoV-2 infection. Study information: Bulk RNA from unsorted whole blood was sequenced; chains were unpaired.

Findings and limits, study-wide: Private and CD4 specificities were missed by VDJdb matching, skewed to anti-spike CD8.

Individually, cDNA molecules had unique molecular identifiers attached to them. TCRdb ran MiXCR on the 5' RACE reads and lists one entry per CDR3 protein. Counted here are tens of thousands of distinct CDR3 sequences, about 4.7% occurring once; the ten biggest clones make up 7.9%. The TCR originated in an adult who was a healthcare worker with PCR-confirmed SARS-CoV-2 infection or an uninfected control (not recorded which). The specimen was whole blood.

The CDR3 nucleotides are TGTGCCAGCAGTTTCGACATAGCCAAAAACATTCAGTACTTC. As protein: CASSFDIAKNIQYF. The chain joins TRBV12-3 or TRBV12-4 to TRBJ2-4; D unresolved. V lost 3 bases and J 0 bases, leaving 6 bases between the germline ends. This CDR3 comprises 14 residues.